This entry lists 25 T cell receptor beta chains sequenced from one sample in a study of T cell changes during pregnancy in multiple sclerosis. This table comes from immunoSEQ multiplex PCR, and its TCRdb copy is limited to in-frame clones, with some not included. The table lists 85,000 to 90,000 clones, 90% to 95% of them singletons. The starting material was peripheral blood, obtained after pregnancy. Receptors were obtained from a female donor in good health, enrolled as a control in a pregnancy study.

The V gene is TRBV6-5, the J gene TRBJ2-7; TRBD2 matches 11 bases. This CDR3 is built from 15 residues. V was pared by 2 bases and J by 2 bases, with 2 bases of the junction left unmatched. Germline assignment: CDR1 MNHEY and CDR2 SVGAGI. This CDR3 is CASSYRGLAAYEQYF. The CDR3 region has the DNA TGTGCCAGCAGTTACCGGGGACTAGCGGCCTACGAGCAGTACTTC.

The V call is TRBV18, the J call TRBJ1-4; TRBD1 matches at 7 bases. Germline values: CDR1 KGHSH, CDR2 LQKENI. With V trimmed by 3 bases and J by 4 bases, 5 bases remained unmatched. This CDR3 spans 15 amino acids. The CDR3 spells CASSPPGQYNEKLFF. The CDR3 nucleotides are TGTGCCAGCTCACCCCCGGGACAGTATAATGAAAAACTGTTTTTT.

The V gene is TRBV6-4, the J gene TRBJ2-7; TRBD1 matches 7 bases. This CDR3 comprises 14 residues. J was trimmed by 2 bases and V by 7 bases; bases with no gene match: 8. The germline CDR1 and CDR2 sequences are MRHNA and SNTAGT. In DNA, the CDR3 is TGTGCCAGCAATGTCGGACAGGCGGCCTACGAGCAGTACTTC. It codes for CASNVGQAAYEQYF.

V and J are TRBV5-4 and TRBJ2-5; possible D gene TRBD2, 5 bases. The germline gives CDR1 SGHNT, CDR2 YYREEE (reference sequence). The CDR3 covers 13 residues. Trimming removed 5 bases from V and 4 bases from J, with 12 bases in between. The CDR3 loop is CASRRDEGETQYF. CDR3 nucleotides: TGTGCCAGCAGACGGGATGAGGGAGAGACCCAGTACTTC.

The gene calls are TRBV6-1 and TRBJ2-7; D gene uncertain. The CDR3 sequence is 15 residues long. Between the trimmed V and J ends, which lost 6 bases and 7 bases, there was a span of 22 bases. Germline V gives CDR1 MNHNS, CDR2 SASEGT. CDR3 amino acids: CASRSWWAQNSEQYF. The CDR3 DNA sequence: TGTGCCAGCAGGTCGTGGTGGGCCCAGAATTCGGAGCAGTACTTC.

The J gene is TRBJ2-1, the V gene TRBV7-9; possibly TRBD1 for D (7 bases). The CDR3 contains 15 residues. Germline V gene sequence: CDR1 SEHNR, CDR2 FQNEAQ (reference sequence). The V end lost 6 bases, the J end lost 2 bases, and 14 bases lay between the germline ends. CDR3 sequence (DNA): TGTGCCAGCAGAAACGACAGGGAGGCCTACAATGAGCAGTTCTTC. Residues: CASRNDREAYNEQFF.

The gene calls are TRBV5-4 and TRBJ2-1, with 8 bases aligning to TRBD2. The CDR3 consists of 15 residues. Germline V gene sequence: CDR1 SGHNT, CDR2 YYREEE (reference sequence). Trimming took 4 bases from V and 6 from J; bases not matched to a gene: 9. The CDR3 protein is CASSPGVAGLNEQFF. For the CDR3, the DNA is TGTGCCAGCAGCCCCGGGGTAGCGGGACTCAATGAGCAGTTCTTC.

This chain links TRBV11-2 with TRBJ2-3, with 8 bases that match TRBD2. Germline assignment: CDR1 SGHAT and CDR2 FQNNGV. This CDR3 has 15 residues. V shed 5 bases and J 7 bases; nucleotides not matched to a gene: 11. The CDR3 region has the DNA TGTGCCAGCAGCCTGGGCACTAGCGGACTGTATACGCAGTATTTT. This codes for CASSLGTSGLYTQYF.

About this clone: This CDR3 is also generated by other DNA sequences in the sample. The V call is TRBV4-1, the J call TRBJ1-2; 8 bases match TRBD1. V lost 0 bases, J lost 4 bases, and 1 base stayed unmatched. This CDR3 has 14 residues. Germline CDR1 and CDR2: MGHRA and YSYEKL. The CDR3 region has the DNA TGCGCCAGCAGCCAAGATGGGACAGGCTATGGCTACACCTTC. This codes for CASSQDGTGYGYTF.

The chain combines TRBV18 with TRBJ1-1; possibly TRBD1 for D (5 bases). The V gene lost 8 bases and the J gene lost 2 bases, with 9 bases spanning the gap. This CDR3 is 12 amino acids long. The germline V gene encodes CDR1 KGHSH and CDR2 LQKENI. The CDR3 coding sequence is TGTGCCAGCCGGCGGGGCAACACTGAAGCTTTCTTT. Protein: CASRRGNTEAFF. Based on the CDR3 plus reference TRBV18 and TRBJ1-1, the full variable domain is NAGVMQNPRHLVRRRGQEARLRCSPMKGHSHVYWYRQLPEEGLKFMVYLQKENIIDESGMPKERFSAEFPKEGPSILRIQQVVRGDSAAYFCASRRGNTEAFFGQGTRLTVV.

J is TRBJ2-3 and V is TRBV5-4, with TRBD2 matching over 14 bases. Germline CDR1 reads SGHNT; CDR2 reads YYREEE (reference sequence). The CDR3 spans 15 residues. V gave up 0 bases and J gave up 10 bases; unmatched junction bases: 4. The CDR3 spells CASSLGGLAGVAQYF. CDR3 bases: TGTGCCAGCAGCTTGGGGGGACTAGCGGGAGTAGCGCAGTATTTT.

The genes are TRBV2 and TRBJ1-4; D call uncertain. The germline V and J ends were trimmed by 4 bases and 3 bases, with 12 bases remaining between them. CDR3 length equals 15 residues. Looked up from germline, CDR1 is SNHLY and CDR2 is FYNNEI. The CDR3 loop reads CASSGLSGANEKLFF. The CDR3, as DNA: TGTGCCAGCAGTGGGCTCTCTGGAGCTAATGAAAAACTGTTTTTT.

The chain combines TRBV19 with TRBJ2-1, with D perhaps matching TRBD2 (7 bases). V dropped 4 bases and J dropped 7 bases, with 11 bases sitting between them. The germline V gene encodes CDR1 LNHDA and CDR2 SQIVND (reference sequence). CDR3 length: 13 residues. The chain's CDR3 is CASSRTRGNEQFF. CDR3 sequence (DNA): TGTGCCAGTAGTAGGACTAGGGGGAATGAGCAGTTCTTC.

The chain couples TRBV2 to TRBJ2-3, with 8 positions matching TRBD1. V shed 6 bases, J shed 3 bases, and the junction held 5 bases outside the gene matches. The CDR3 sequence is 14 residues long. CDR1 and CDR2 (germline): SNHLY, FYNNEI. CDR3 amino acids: CASRRNRGTDTQYF. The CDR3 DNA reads TGTGCCAGCAGGAGAAACAGGGGGACAGATACGCAGTATTTT.

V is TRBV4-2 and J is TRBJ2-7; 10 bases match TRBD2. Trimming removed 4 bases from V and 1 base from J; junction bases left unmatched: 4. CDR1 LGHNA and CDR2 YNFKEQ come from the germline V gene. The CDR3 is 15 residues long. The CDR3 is CASSLTSGTSYEQYF. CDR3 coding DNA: TGTGCCAGCAGCCTAACTAGCGGGACATCCTACGAGCAGTACTTC.

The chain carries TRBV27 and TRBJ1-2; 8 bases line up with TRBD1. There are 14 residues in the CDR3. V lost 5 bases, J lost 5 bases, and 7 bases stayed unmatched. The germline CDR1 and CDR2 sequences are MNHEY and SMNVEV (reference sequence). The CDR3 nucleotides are TGTGCCAGCAGTCGCGGACAGGGACGGTATGGCTACACCTTC. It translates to CASSRGQGRYGYTF.

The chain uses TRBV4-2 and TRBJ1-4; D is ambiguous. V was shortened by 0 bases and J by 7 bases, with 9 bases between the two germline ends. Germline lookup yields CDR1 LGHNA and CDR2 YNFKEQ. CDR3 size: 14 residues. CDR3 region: CASSQEGESEKLFF. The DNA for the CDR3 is TGTGCCAGCAGCCAAGAGGGAGAAAGTGAAAAACTGTTTTTT.

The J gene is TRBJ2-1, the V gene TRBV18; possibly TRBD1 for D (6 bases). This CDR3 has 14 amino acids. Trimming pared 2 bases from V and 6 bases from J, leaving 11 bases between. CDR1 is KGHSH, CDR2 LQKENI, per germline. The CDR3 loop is CASSPGGSFNEQFF. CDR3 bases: TGTGCCAGCTCACCAGGGGGCTCTTTCAATGAGCAGTTCTTC.

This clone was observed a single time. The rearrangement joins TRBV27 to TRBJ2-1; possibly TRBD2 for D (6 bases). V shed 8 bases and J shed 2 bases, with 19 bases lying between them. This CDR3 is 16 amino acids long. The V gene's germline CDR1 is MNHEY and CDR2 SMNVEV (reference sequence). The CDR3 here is CASRRGRSSAYNEQFF. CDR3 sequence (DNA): TGTGCCAGCCGGCGGGGCCGATCCTCGGCCTACAATGAGCAGTTCTTC.

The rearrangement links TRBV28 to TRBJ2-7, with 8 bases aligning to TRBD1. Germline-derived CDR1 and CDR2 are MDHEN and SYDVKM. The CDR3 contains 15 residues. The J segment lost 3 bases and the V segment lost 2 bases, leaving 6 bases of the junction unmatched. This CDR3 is CASSLRQGLVYEQYF. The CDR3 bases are TGTGCCAGCAGTTTACGACAGGGGCTGGTCTACGAGCAGTACTTC.

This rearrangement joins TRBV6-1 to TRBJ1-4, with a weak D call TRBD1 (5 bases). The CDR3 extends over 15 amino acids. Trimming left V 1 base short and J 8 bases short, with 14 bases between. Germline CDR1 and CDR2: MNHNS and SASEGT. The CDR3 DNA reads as TGTGCCAGCAGTGAAGTGCAGGGTGCCGTGGAAAAACTGTTTTTT. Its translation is CASSEVQGAVEKLFF.

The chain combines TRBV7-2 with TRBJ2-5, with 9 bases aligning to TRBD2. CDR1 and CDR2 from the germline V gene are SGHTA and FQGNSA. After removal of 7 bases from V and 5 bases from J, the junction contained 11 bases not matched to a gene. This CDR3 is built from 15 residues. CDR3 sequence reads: CASTPSASGVETQYF. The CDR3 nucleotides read TGTGCCAGCACCCCAAGTGCTAGCGGGGTGGAGACCCAGTACTTC.

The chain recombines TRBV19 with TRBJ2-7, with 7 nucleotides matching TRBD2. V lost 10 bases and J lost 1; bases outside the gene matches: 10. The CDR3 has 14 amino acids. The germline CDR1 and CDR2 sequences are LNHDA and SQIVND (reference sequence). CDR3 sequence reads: CATGGSPSSYEQYF. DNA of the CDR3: TGTGCCACCGGGGGGAGCCCCTCGTCCTACGAGCAGTACTTC. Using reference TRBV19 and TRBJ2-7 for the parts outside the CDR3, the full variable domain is DGGITQSPKYLFRKEGQNVTLSCEQNLNHDAMYWYRQDPGQGLRLIYYSQIVNDFQKGDIAEGYSVSREKKESFPLTVTSAQKNPTAFYLCATGGSPSSYEQYFGPGTRLTVT.

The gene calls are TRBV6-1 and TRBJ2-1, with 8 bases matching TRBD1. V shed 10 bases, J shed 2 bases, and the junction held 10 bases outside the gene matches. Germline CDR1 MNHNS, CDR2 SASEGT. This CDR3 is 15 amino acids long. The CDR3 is CAIYPDRGTYNEQFF. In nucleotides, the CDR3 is TGTGCCATCTATCCCGACAGGGGAACCTACAATGAGCAGTTCTTC.

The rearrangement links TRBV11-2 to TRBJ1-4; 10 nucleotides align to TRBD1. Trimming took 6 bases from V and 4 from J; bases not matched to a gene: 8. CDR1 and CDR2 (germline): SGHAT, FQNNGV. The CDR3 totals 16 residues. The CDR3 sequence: CASSYRTGGVNEKLFF. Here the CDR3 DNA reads TGTGCCAGCAGTTATCGGACAGGGGGTGTTAATGAAAAACTGTTTTTT.